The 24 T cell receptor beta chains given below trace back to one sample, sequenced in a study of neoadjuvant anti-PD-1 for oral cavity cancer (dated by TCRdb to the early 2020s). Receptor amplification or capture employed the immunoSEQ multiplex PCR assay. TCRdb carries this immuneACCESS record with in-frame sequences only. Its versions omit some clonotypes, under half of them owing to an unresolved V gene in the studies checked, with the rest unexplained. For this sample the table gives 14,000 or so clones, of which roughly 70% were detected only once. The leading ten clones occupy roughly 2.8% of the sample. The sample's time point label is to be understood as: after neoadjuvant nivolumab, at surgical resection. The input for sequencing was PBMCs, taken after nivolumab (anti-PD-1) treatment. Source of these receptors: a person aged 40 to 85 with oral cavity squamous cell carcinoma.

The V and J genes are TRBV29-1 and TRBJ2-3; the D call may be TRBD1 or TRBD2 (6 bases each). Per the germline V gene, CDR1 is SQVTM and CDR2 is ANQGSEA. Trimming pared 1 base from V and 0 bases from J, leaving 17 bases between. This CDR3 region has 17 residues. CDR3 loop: CSVEASSRGLSTDTQYF. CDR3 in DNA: TGCAGCGTTGAAGCCTCCTCCAGGGGACTTAGCACAGATACGCAGTATTTT.

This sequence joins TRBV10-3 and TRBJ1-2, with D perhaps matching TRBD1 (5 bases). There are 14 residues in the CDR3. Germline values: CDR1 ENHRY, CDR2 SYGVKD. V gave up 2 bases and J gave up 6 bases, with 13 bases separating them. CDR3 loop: CAISEPQPGNGYTF. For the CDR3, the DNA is TGTGCCATCAGTGAGCCACAACCAGGGAATGGCTACACCTTC.

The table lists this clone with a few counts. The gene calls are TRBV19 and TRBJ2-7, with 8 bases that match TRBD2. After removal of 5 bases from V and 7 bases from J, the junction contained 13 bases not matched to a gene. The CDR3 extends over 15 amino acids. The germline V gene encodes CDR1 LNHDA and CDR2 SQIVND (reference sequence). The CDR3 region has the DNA TGTGCCAGTAGTCATCCCGGGACTAGGGAACGGGAGCAGTACTTC. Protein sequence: CASSHPGTREREQYF.

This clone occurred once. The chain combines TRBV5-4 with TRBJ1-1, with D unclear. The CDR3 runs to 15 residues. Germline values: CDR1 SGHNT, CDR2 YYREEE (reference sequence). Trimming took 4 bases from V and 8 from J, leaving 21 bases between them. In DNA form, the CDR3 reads TGTGCCAGCAGCACACTACACGGACGGTCTTTAGAAGCTTTCTTT. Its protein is CASSTLHGRSLEAFF. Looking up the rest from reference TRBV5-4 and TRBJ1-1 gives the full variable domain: ETGVTQSPTHLIKTRGQQVTLRCSSQSGHNTVSWYQQALGQGPQFIFQYYREEENGRGNFPPRFSGLQFPNYSSELNVNALELDDSALYLCASSTLHGRSLEAFFGQGTRLTVV.

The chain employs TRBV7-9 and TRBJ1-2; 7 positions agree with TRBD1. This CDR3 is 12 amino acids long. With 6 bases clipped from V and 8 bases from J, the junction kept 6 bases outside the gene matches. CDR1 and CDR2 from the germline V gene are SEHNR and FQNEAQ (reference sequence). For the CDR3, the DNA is TGTGCCAGCAGGACAGGGATAGGGGGCTACACCTTC. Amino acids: CASRTGIGGYTF.

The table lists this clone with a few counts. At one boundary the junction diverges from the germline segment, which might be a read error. CDR3: CASTLAGESKTGELFF. CDR3 DNA: TGTGCCAGCACCCTAGCGGGAGAATCGAAAACCGGGGAGCTGTTTTTT. The chain combines TRBV7-9 with TRBJ2-2; TRBD2 matches 10 bases. The CDR3 is 16 amino acids. The germline CDR1 and CDR2 sequences are SEHNR and FQNEAQ (reference sequence).

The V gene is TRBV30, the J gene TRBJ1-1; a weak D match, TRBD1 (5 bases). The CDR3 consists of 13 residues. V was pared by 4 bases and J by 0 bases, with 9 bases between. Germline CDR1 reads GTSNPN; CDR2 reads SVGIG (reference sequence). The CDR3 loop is CAWKTAMNTEAFF. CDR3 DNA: TGTGCCTGGAAGACAGCTATGAACACTGAAGCTTTCTTT.

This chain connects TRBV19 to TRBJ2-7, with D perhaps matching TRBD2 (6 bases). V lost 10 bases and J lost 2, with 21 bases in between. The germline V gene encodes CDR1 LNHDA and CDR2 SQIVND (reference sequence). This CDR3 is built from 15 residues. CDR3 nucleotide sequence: TGTGCCATCCCAATTCCGGGGGTTGCAACCTACGAGCAGTACTTC. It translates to CAIPIPGVATYEQYF.

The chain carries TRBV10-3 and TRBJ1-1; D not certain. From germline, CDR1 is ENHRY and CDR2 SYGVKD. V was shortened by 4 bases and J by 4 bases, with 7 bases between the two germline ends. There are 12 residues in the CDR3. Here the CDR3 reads CAISGGSTEAFF. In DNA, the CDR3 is TGTGCCATCAGTGGAGGGAGCACTGAAGCTTTCTTT.

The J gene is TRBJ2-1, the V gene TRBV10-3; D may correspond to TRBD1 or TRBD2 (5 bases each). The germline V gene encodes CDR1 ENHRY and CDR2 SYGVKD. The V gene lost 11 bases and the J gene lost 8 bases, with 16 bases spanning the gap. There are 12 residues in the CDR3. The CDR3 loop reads CAVSGSGDEQFF. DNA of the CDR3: TGTGCCGTATCAGGGAGTGGCGATGAGCAGTTCTTC.

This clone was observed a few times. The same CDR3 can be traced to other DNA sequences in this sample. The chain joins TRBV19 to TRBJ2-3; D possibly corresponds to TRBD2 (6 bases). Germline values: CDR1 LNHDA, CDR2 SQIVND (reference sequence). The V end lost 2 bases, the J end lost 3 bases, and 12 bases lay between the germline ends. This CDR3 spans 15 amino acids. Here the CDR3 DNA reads TGTGCCAGTAGTATAACTCGTGGGAGGACAGATACGCAGTATTTT. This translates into CASSITRGRTDTQYF.

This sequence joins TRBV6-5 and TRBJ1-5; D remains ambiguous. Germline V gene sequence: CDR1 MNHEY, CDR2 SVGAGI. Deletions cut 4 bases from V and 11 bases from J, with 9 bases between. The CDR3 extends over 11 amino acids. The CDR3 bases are TGTGCCAGCAGTTTCAGCGAGGCCCAGCATTTT. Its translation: CASSFSEAQHF.

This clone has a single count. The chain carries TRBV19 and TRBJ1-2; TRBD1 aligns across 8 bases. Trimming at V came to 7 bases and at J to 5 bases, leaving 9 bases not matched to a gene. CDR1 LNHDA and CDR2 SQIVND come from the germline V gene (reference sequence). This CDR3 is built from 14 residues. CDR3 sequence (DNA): TGTGCCAGTAACGACAGGGGAGTAGGATATGGCTACACCTTC. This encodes CASNDRGVGYGYTF.

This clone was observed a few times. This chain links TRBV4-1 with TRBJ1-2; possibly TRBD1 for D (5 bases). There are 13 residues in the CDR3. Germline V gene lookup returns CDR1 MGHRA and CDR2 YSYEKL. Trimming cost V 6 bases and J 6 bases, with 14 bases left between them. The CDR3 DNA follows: TGCGCCAGCAGGGGGGGACGGGGGAATGGCTACACCTTC. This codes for CASRGGRGNGYTF.

This CDR3 reads CASSDPRVPDEQFF. The CDR3 DNA reads as TGTGCCAGCAGTGACCCCAGGGTACCGGATGAGCAGTTCTTC. This chain links TRBV6-4 with TRBJ2-1; the D gene is possibly TRBD1 (5 bases). Per germline, CDR1 MRHNA and CDR2 SNTAGT. The CDR3 loop spans 14 amino acids. V lost 2 bases to trimming and J lost 8 bases, with 13 bases between them.

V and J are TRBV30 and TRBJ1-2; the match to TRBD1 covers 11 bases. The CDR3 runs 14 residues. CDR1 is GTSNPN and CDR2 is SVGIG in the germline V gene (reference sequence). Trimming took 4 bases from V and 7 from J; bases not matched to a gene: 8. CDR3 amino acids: CAWTEGQGVSGYTF. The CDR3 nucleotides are TGTGCCTGGACAGAGGGACAGGGGGTCTCTGGCTACACCTTC.

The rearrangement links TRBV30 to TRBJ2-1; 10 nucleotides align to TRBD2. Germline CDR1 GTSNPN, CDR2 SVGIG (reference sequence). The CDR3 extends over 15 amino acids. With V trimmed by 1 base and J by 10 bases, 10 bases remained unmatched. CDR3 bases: TGTGCCTGGAGTGAGGCGGCTAGCGGGAGCAGGGAGCAGTTCTTC. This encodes CAWSEAASGSREQFF.

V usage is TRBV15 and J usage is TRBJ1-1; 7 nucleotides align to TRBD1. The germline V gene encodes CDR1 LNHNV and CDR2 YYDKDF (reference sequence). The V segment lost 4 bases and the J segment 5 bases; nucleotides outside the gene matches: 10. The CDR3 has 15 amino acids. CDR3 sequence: CATSKHRGKETEAFF. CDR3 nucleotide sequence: TGTGCCACCAGCAAACACAGGGGAAAGGAAACTGAAGCTTTCTTT.

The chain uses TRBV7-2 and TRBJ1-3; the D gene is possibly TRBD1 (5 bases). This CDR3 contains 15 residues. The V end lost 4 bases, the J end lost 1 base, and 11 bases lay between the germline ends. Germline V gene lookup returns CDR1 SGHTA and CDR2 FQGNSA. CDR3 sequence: CASSWGVTSGNTIYF. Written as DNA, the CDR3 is TGTGCCAGCAGCTGGGGGGTGACTTCTGGAAACACCATATATTTT.

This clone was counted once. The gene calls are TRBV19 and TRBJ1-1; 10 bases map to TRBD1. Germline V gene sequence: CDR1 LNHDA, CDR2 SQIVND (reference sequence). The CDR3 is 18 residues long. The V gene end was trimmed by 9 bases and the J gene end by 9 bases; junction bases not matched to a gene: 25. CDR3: CASQAGPSGTGVVPQAFF. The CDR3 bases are TGTGCCAGCCAAGCCGGACCCTCCGGGACAGGGGTGGTTCCTCAAGCTTTCTTT.

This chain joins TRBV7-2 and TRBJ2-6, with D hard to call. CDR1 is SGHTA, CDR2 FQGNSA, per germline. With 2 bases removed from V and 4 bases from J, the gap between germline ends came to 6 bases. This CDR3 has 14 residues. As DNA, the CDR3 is TGTGCCAGCAGCTTAAGCTCCGGGGCCAACGTCCTGACTTTC. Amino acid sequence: CASSLSSGANVLTF.

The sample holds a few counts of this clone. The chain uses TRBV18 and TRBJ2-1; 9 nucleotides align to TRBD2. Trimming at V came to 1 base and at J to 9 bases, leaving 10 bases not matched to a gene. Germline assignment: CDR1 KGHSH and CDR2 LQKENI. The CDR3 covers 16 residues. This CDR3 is CASSPLSGRPMGEQFF. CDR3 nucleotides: TGTGCCAGCTCACCACTCAGCGGGAGGCCTATGGGTGAGCAGTTCTTC.

The CDR3 region is CASSLSQGDTQYF. The CDR3 nucleotides read TGTGCCAGCAGTTTGTCACAGGGGGATACGCAGTATTTT. This chain uses TRBV27 with TRBJ2-3, with 7 bases identical to TRBD1. The length of the CDR3 is 13 residues. Per germline, CDR1 MNHEY and CDR2 SMNVEV (reference sequence). The V and J ends lost 3 bases and 6 bases, in that order; junction bases with no gene match: 3.

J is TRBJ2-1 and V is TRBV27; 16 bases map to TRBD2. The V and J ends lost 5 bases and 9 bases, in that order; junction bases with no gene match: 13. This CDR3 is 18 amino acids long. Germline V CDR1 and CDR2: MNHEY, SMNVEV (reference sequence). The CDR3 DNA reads TGTGCCAGCAGTCCGATAGGGACTAGCGGGAGGGCCGGTGGTGAGCAGTTCTTC. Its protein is CASSPIGTSGRAGGEQFF.